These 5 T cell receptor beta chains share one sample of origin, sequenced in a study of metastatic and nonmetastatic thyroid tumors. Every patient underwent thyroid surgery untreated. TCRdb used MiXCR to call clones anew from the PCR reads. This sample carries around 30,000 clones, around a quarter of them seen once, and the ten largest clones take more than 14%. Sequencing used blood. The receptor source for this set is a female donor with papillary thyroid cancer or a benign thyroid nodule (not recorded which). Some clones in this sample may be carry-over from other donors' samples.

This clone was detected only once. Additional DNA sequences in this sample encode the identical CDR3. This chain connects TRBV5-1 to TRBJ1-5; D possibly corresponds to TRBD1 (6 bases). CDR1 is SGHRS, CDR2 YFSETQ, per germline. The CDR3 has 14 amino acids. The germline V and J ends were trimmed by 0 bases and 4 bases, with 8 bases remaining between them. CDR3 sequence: CASSLGTGNQPQHF. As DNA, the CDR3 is TGCGCCAGCAGCTTGGGAACAGGGAATCAGCCCCAGCATTTT. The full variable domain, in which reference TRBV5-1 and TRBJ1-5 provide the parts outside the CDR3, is KAGVTQTPRYLIKTRGQQVTLSCSPISGHRSVSWYQQTPGQGLQFLFEYFSETQRNKGNFPGRFSGRQFSNSRSEMNVSTLELGDSALYLCASSLGTGNQPQHFGDGTRLSIL.

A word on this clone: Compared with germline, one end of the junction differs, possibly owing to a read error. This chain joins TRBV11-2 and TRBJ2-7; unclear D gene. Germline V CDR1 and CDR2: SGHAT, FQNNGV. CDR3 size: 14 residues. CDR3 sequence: CASSLGQLAYDQYF. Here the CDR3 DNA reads TGTGCCAGCAGCTTAGGCCAGTTGGCATACGACCAGTACTTC.

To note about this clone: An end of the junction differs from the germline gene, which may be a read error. The CDR3 loop reads CATTTQGTSYVYTF. The CDR3 region has the DNA TGTGCCACCACCACTCAAGGGACATCCTATGTCTACACCTTC. V gene TRBV15 combines with J gene TRBJ1-2, with D perhaps TRBD1 (6 bases). Germline assignment: CDR1 LNHNV and CDR2 YYDKDF (reference sequence). The CDR3 is 14 residues long.

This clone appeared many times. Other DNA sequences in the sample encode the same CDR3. CDR3 residues: CASSPTANTEAFF. The CDR3 DNA reads TGTGCCAGCAGTCCTACAGCGAACACTGAAGCTTTCTTT. The V gene is TRBV28, the J gene TRBJ1-1; no firm D call. The germline CDR1 and CDR2 sequences are MDHEN and SYDVKM. The V end lost 5 bases, the J end lost 1 base, and 8 bases lay between the germline ends. CDR3 length equals 13 residues.

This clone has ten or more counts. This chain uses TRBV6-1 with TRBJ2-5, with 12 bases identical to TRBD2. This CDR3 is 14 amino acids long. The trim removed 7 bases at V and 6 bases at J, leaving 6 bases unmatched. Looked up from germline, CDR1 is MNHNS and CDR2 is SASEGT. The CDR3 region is CASTPTSGRQTQYF. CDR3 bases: TGTGCCAGCACCCCGACTAGCGGGAGACAGACCCAGTACTTC.